Each of the 28 T cell receptor beta chains below was sequenced from the same sample in a study of blood T cell repertoires in COVID-19. The method was immunoSEQ multiplex PCR; TCRdb's version includes in-frame clones alone and lacks a portion of them. Of about 98,000 clones detected, around 75% appear once; the ten largest clones hold roughly 24%. Sequencing used peripheral blood. The receptors derive from a man aged 65 to 79 with acute or convalescent COVID-19.

V gene TRBV7-2 combines with J gene TRBJ2-7; D gene ambiguous. This CDR3 region has 16 residues. The V gene lost 5 bases and the J gene lost 2 bases, with 19 bases spanning the gap. CDR1 is SGHTA and CDR2 is FQGNSA in the germline V gene. CDR3 in DNA: TGTGCCAGCAGCCAGAAAAGGAACGCAGGCCCCTACGAGCAGTACTTC. Its translation: CASSQKRNAGPYEQYF. Full variable domain (outside the CDR3, taken from reference TRBV7-2 and TRBJ2-7): GAGVSQSPSNKVTEKGKDVELRCDPISGHTALYWYRQSLGQGLEFLIYFQGNSAPDKSGLPSDRFSAERTGGSVSTLTIQRTQQEDSAVYLCASSQKRNAGPYEQYFGPGTRLTVT.

The chain couples TRBV30 to TRBJ2-2; weak D call: TRBD2 (5 bases). Trimming pared 3 bases from V and 4 bases from J, leaving 12 bases between. The CDR3 length is 14 residues. Looked up from germline, CDR1 is GTSNPN and CDR2 is SVGIG (reference sequence). The CDR3 nucleotides are TGTGCCTGGAGCAAGCGTCGGGGCACCGGGGAGCTGTTTTTT. This translates into CAWSKRRGTGELFF.

This clone was observed a few times. This chain links TRBV23-1 with TRBJ2-7, with D unresolved. TRBV23-1 falls under the ORF class, with uncertain function. This CDR3 is 11 amino acids long. V lost 8 bases, J lost 6 bases, and 11 bases lay in between. This CDR3 reads CASGPPCEQYF. DNA of the CDR3: TGCGCCAGCGGTCCTCCGTGCGAGCAGTACTTC.

In the case of this clone: Other DNA variants within this sample encode the same CDR3. The chain is built from TRBV5-1 and TRBJ2-3; D gene unclear. Germline assignment: CDR1 SGHRS and CDR2 YFSETQ. The CDR3 length is 15 residues. V dropped 0 bases and J dropped 2 bases, with 10 bases sitting between them. Written as DNA, the CDR3 is TGCGCCAGCAGCTTGGGCGGCCGGTCCACAGATACGCAGTATTTT. It codes for CASSLGGRSTDTQYF.

This rearrangement joins TRBV6-5 to TRBJ2-1, with D maybe TRBD2 (6 bases). The ends were cut back, 4 bases at V and 3 bases at J, with 7 bases in the middle. The CDR3 covers 13 residues. Per the germline V gene, CDR1 is MNHEY and CDR2 is SVGAGI. The DNA of the CDR3 is TGTGCCAGCAGTTTGGGACTCTACAATGAGCAGTTCTTC. Translation gives CASSLGLYNEQFF.

The chain joins TRBV28 to TRBJ2-7; TRBD2 matches 12 bases. The CDR3 runs 18 residues. The junction had 19 bases not matched to a gene; V was cut back by 6 bases and J by 7 bases. From germline, CDR1 is MDHEN and CDR2 SYDVKM. This CDR3 is CASSPGGRSSGRASEQYF. CDR3 nucleotides: TGTGCCAGCAGCCCGGGGGGACGGTCTAGCGGGAGGGCGAGTGAGCAGTACTTC.

The V call is TRBV15, the J call TRBJ1-5; TRBD1 aligns across 7 bases. CDR3 length: 15 amino acids. Looked up from germline, CDR1 is LNHNV and CDR2 is YYDKDF (reference sequence). Losses at the gene ends were 3 bases for V and 3 bases for J; bases not matched to a gene: 5. The CDR3 loop is CATSRGDSLNQPQHF. For the CDR3, the DNA is TGTGCCACCAGCAGGGGGGACAGCCTCAATCAGCCCCAGCATTTT.

The chain carries TRBV29-1 and TRBJ2-1, with TRBD2 matching 7 bases. The length of the CDR3 is 15 residues. Losses at the gene ends were 3 bases for V and 0 bases for J; bases not matched to a gene: 5. Germline CDR1 is SQVTM and CDR2 is ANQGSEA. CDR3 bases: TGCAGCGTTGAGCCCGGGACTACCTCCTACAATGAGCAGTTCTTC. Protein product: CSVEPGTTSYNEQFF.

This clone was recorded a few times. This chain connects TRBV29-1 to TRBJ1-2; 8 bases align to TRBD1. Germline-derived CDR1 and CDR2 are SQVTM and ANQGSEA. This CDR3 spans 12 amino acids. This CDR3 is CGGQGATYGYTF. The CDR3 nucleotides read TGCGGCGGACAGGGAGCGACCTATGGCTACACCTTC.

The genes are TRBV7-8 and TRBJ2-7; D remains unclear. The CDR3 has 13 residues. The germline CDR1 and CDR2 sequences are SGHVS and FQNEAQ. Trimming took off 1 base at V and 12 bases at J, with 16 bases between the two ends. CDR3 amino acids: CASSLEFAGRGYF. CDR3 sequence (DNA): TGTGCCAGCAGCTTAGAATTTGCTGGCCGAGGGTACTTC.

This clone was seen more than once but under ten times. This sample includes further DNA sequences coding for the same CDR3. The chain recombines TRBV27 with TRBJ1-5; 8 bases match TRBD1. The CDR3 totals 14 residues. The V gene end was trimmed by 3 bases and the J gene end by 2 bases; junction bases not matched to a gene: 0. The V gene's germline CDR1 is MNHEY and CDR2 SMNVEV (reference sequence). The CDR3 DNA follows: TGTGCCAGCAGTTTGGGACAGGGCAATCAGCCCCAGCATTTT. Translating it yields CASSLGQGNQPQHF.

The genes are TRBV6-5 and TRBJ2-2; D unresolved. Trimming removed 2 bases from V and 4 bases from J, with 11 bases in between. From germline, CDR1 is MNHEY and CDR2 SVGAGI. The CDR3 runs to 15 residues. The CDR3 protein is CASSYPSRGTGELFF. The CDR3 coding sequence is TGTGCCAGCAGTTACCCCTCGAGAGGCACCGGGGAGCTGTTTTTT.

The V call is TRBV2, the J call TRBJ1-3, with TRBD1 matching 8 bases. Trimming at V came to 3 bases and at J to 4 bases, leaving 8 bases not matched to a gene. Germline V gives CDR1 SNHLY, CDR2 FYNNEI. This CDR3 spans 16 amino acids. The CDR3 region is CASSERQGAWGNTIYF. The CDR3 DNA follows: TGTGCCAGCAGTGAGAGGCAGGGGGCTTGGGGAAACACCATATATTTT.

The J gene is TRBJ1-1, the V gene TRBV9, with D perhaps matching TRBD1 (5 bases). The CDR3 runs to 15 residues. Germline V gives CDR1 SGDLS, CDR2 YYNGEE. The ends were cut back, 2 bases at V and 2 bases at J, with 13 bases in the middle. The CDR3 DNA reads TGTGCCAGCAGCGTGGCTGCCCAGGGAAACACTGAAGCTTTCTTT. Residues: CASSVAAQGNTEAFF.

The rearrangement joins TRBV19 to TRBJ2-3; the match to TRBD1 covers 10 bases. The trim removed 4 bases at V and 2 bases at J, leaving 9 bases unmatched. Germline CDR1 and CDR2: LNHDA and SQIVND (reference sequence). The CDR3 has 17 amino acids. The CDR3 loop reads CASSTTGTGVITDTQYF. In DNA, the CDR3 is TGTGCCAGTAGTACCACCGGGACAGGGGTGATCACAGATACGCAGTATTTT. The full variable domain, in which reference TRBV19 and TRBJ2-3 provide the parts outside the CDR3, is DGGITQSPKYLFRKEGQNVTLSCEQNLNHDAMYWYRQDPGQGLRLIYYSQIVNDFQKGDIAEGYSVSREKKESFPLTVTSAQKNPTAFYLCASSTTGTGVITDTQYFGPGTRLTVL.

The chain combines TRBV28 with TRBJ1-5, with D unresolved. The CDR3 covers 14 residues. Trimming left V 7 bases short and J 5 bases short, with 15 bases between. The germline V gene encodes CDR1 MDHEN and CDR2 SYDVKM. The CDR3 DNA sequence: TGTGCCAGCAACTTTCTCGGGTCCGATCAGCCCCAGCATTTT. It is translated as CASNFLGSDQPQHF.

V gene TRBV29-1 combines with J gene TRBJ1-3, with D possibly TRBD1 on 6 matching bases. The CDR3 extends over 14 amino acids. The germline gives CDR1 SQVTM, CDR2 ANQGSEA. V lost 6 bases, J lost 1 base, and 13 bases lay in between. The CDR3 is CSVSPGVSGNTIYF. The CDR3 DNA reads TGCAGCGTATCCCCAGGGGTATCTGGAAACACCATATATTTT.

The chain joins TRBV7-8 to TRBJ1-6, with D possibly TRBD1 on 5 matching bases. V was trimmed by 1 base and J by 7 bases, leaving 11 bases between them. Germline V gives CDR1 SGHVS, CDR2 FQNEAQ. The CDR3 has 15 residues. DNA of the CDR3: TGTGCCAGCAGCTTAGGCCAGGGAAGAAATTCACCCCTCCACTTT. This encodes CASSLGQGRNSPLHF.

V is TRBV27 and J is TRBJ1-2; no clear D gene. Trimming left V 2 bases short and J 0 bases short, with 10 bases between. Per germline, CDR1 MNHEY and CDR2 SMNVEV (reference sequence). The CDR3 totals 15 residues. CDR3 nucleotide sequence: TGTGCCAGCAGTTTAATACCAGAGGCTAACTATGGCTACACCTTC. Translated: CASSLIPEANYGYTF.

This clone is deemed medium-sized. The genes are TRBV27 and TRBJ1-5, with 7 nucleotides matching TRBD1. V shed 1 base and J 5 bases; nucleotides not matched to a gene: 2. Germline lookup yields CDR1 MNHEY and CDR2 SMNVEV (reference sequence). The CDR3 has 14 residues. For the CDR3, the DNA is TGTGCCAGCAGTTTATGGGGACAGTATCAGCCCCAGCATTTT. As protein: CASSLWGQYQPQHF.

The V call is TRBV27, the J call TRBJ2-2, with TRBD1 matching over 10 bases. V was clipped by 5 bases and J by 3 bases; unmatched bases: 3. The CDR3 is made up of 15 amino acids. The germline CDR1 and CDR2 sequences are MNHEY and SMNVEV (reference sequence). DNA of the CDR3: TGTGCCAGCAGTGCCGGGACAGGGGACACCGGGGAGCTGTTTTTT. Translating it yields CASSAGTGDTGELFF.

The rearrangement links TRBV11-2 to TRBJ2-6; D is perhaps TRBD2 (5 bases). With 5 bases removed from V and 0 bases from J, the gap between germline ends came to 14 bases. The germline CDR1 and CDR2 sequences are SGHAT and FQNNGV. The CDR3 extends over 17 amino acids. CDR3 protein: CASSRVGSGSGANVLTF. CDR3 nucleotide sequence: TGTGCCAGCAGCCGAGTCGGCAGCGGCTCTGGGGCCAACGTCCTGACTTTC.

The rearrangement links TRBV5-8 to TRBJ1-5, with 10 bases that match TRBD1. Germline assignment: CDR1 SGHTS and CDR2 YDEGEE. Trimming cost V 2 bases and J 3 bases; bases outside gene matches: 5. The CDR3 length is 16 residues. CDR3 amino acids: CASSFRQGAINQPQHF. The CDR3 DNA sequence: TGTGCCAGCAGCTTCCGACAGGGGGCGATCAATCAGCCCCAGCATTTT.

This clone was seen only a few times. V gene TRBV12-5 combines with J gene TRBJ1-1; the D gene is possibly TRBD1 (5 bases). This CDR3 has 13 residues. V lost 5 bases, J lost 2 bases, and 9 bases lay in between. Looked up from germline, CDR1 is LGHNT and CDR2 is FRNRAP. CDR3 in DNA: TGTGCTAGTGGTCTCAGGGTAAACACTGAAGCTTTCTTT. It translates to CASGLRVNTEAFF.

The chain has TRBV19 and TRBJ1-1; TRBD1 is a possible D gene (5 bases). Germline CDR1 and CDR2: LNHDA and SQIVND (reference sequence). The CDR3 spans 15 residues. V dropped 5 bases and J dropped 2 bases, with 15 bases sitting between them. The CDR3 region is CASSEIDRPNTEAFF. CDR3 nucleotide sequence: TGTGCCAGTAGTGAAATCGACAGACCTAACACTGAAGCTTTCTTT.

This chain uses TRBV4-2 with TRBJ2-7; 8 positions agree with TRBD2. The V segment lost 0 bases and the J segment 2 bases; nucleotides outside the gene matches: 6. This CDR3 comprises 16 residues. Looked up from germline, CDR1 is LGHNA and CDR2 is YNFKEQ. The CDR3 loop is CASSQEWSGSAYEQYF. The DNA for the CDR3 is TGTGCCAGCAGCCAAGAGTGGAGCGGGAGCGCCTACGAGCAGTACTTC.

The J gene is TRBJ2-6, the V gene TRBV11-3; D may be TRBD1 (6 bases). V was shortened by 8 bases and J by 0 bases, with 14 bases between the two germline ends. Germline values: CDR1 SGHNT, CDR2 YENEEA. This CDR3 is 16 amino acids long. CDR3 protein: CASSRGTASGANVLTF. For the CDR3, the DNA is TGTGCCAGCTCAAGGGGGACGGCCTCTGGGGCCAACGTCCTGACTTTC.

The J gene is TRBJ2-1, the V gene TRBV5-4, with 13 bases lining up with TRBD2. The V gene's germline CDR1 is SGHNT and CDR2 YYREEE (reference sequence). CDR3 length equals 16 residues. The J segment lost 6 bases and the V segment lost 4 bases, leaving 7 bases of the junction unmatched. The CDR3 protein is CASSQAGTSGTNEQFF. Here the CDR3 DNA reads TGTGCCAGCAGCCAAGCTGGGACTAGCGGGACCAATGAGCAGTTCTTC.